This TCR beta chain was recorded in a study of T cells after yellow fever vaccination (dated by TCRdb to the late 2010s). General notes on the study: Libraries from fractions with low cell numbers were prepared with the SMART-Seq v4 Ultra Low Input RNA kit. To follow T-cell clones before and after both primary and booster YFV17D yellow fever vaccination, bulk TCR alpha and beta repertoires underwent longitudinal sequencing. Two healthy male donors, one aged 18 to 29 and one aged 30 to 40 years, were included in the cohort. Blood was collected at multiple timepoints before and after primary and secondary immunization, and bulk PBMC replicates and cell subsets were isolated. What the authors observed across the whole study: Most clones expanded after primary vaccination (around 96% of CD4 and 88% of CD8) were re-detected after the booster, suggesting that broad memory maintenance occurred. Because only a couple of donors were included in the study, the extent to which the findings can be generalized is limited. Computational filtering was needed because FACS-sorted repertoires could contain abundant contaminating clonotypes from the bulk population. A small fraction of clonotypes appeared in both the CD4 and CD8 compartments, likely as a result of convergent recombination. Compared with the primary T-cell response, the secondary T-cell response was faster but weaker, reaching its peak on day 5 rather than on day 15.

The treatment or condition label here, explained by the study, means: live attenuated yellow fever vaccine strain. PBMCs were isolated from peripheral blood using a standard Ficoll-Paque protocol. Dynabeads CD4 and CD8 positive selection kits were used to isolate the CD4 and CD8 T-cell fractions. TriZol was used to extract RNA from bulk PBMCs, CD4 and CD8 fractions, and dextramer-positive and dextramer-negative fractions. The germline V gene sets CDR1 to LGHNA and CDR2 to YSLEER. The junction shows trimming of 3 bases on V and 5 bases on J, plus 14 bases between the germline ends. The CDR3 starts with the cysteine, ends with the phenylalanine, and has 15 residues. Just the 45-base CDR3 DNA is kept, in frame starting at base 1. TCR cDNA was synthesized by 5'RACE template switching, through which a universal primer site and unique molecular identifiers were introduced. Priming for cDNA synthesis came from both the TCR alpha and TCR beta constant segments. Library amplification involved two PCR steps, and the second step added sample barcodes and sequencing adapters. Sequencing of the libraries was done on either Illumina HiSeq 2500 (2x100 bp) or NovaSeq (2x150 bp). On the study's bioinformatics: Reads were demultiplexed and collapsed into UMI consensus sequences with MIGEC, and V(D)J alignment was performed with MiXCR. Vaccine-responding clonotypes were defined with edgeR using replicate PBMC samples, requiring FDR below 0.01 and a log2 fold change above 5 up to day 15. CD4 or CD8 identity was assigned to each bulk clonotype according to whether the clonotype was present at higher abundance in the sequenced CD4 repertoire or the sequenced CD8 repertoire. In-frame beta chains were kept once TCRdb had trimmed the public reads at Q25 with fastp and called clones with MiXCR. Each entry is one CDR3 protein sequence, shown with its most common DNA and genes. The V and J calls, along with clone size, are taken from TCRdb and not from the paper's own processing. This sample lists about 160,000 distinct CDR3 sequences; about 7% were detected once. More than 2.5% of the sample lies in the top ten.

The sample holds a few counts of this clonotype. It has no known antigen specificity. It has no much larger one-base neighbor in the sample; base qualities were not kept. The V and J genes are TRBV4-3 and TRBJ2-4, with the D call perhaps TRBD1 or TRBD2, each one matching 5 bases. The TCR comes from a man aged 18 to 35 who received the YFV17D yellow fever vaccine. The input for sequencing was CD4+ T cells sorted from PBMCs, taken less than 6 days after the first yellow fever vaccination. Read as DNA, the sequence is TGCGCCAGCAGCCAGGGGGTGACTAACGAAAACATTCAGTACTTC. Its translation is CASSQGVTNENIQYF.